Listed here is a single T cell receptor beta chain. The record originates from a study of shared clonotypes between healthy human individuals. Generated by immunoSEQ multiplex PCR, the TCRdb table keeps only in-frame clones and is missing some. The top ten clones hold about 0.4% of a sample with 1.4 million or so clones, roughly 98.5% of them seen once. There are 15 residues in the CDR3. Germline-derived CDR1 and CDR2 are MNHNY and SVGAGI (reference sequence). V lost 7 bases and J 0 bases, leaving 15 bases between the germline ends. V usage is TRBV6-6 and J usage is TRBJ2-5; D call uncertain. Sequencing was performed on naive CD4+ T cells sorted from blood. Described subset: CD45RA+ positively selected. This sequence was found in a young man in good health. This CDR3 reads CASIFDERHQETQYF. In nucleotides, the CDR3 is TGTGCCAGCATTTTTGACGAGAGACACCAAGAGACCCAGTACTTC.